This T cell receptor (beta chain) originates from a study of beta chain features in type 1 diabetes. A CD45RO/CCR7/CD25/CD127/CD95/CD27 panel sorted naive, central memory, regulatory and stem cell-like memory CD4+ cells. The investigators reverse transcribed all of the isolated RNA, so they sequenced expressed TCRB transcripts. Repertoires were generated with immunoSEQ multiplex PCR, while TCRdb's copy carries only in-frame clones and drops some. The sample has some 360,000 clones; around 20% are singletons. The CDR3 sequence is 16 residues long. Trimming took off 6 bases at V and 2 bases at J, with 19 bases between the two ends. Germline loops: CDR1 KGHSH, CDR2 LQKENI. This clone was recorded a few times.

This TCR was recovered from a woman between 18 and 29 years old in good health. The sample taken for sequencing was naive CD4+ T cells from blood. The chain couples TRBV18 to TRBJ2-5, with a tentative D call TRBD2 (6 bases). As DNA, the CDR3 is TGTGCCAGCTCCCCGGTGGCCGGGAGTTTACAAGAGACCCAGTACTTC. It is translated as CASSPVAGSLQETQYF.